This paragraph reports one T cell receptor (beta chain). Authors' data handling: Amplified reference gene primers provided the basis for estimating nucleated cell counts. The method was immunoSEQ multiplex PCR; TCRdb's version includes in-frame clones alone and lacks a portion of them. V and J calls and clone size are as listed in that table; D and trimming were resolved from the DNA. The table includes 400,000 to 550,000 clones, around 90% detected once. This entry belongs to a study of blood T cell repertoires in COVID-19. Unmatched junction bases numbered 10, after V lost 4 bases and J lost 8 bases. This CDR3 contains 17 residues. Germline CDR1 reads LGHDT; CDR2 reads YNNKEL (reference sequence).

Sequencing used PBMCs or T cells enriched from blood (not recorded which). The clonotype comes from a woman aged 18-29 years with acute COVID-19. This chain links TRBV3-1 (or the pseudogene TRBV3-2) with TRBJ1-6; 11 nucleotides match TRBD1. The CDR3 region is CASSRTGGIPGDSPLHF. The CDR3, as DNA: TGTGCCAGCAGCCGGACAGGGGGCATCCCGGGTGATTCACCCCTCCACTTT.